This TCR beta chain was recorded in a study of T-cell reconstitution after alpha-beta-depleted transplantation in children. Unique molecular identifiers were used in preparing the TCRbeta library. TCRdb redid the calling of the PCR reads with MiXCR, one entry per CDR3 protein. The table has some 300,000 distinct CDR3 sequences, over 9% seen once. This clonotype was seen repeatedly, ten times or more. Its matching antigen is unknown. Findings of the study overall: Reportedly, alpha-beta T cells present about two months post-transplant originated from several hundred expanded clones of graft origin. A year post-transplant, T-cell counts and diversity derived mostly from newly produced T cells. Some patients showed high day-60 TCRbeta diversity, which derived from surviving recipient T cells and thymic progenitors.

Trimming cost V 2 bases and J 4 bases, with 8 bases left between them. Germline-derived CDR1 and CDR2 are SGHAT and FQNNGV. The CDR3 has 14 residues. The origin of this receptor is a boy under two years old with acute myeloid leukemia, due to receive a stem cell transplant. The genes are TRBV11-2 and TRBJ2-2; no clear D gene. The source material was PBMCs, sampled before TCRalphabeta/CD19-depleted stem cell transplant. CDR3 sequence reads: CASSLSVGTGELFF. The CDR3 nucleotides read TGTGCCAGCAGCTTATCGGTGGGCACCGGGGAGCTGTTTTTT.